This TCR beta chain is drawn from a study of molecular identifiers for immune sequencing clone quantification. TCRdb redid the calling of the PCR reads with MiXCR, one entry per CDR3 protein. The data contain some 590,000 distinct CDR3 sequences, around 25% of them singletons. Many counts were recorded for this clonotype. The CDR3 is 15 amino acids. The V end lost 6 bases, the J end lost 4 bases, and 16 bases lay between the germline ends. Germline-derived CDR1 and CDR2 are SGHTA and FQGNSA. The chain combines TRBV7-2 with TRBJ1-5, with D possibly being TRBD1 (6 bases). This clonotype was sampled from a human donor in good health. Some libraries in this study had Jurkat cell RNA spiked in. The sample consisted of naive CD8+ T cells from blood, with Jurkat cell RNA spiked in. Regarding subset: FACS-sorted CD8+CD4-CCR7+CD45RA+ naive T cells. The CDR3 sequence is CASSNTRDKNQPQHF. CDR3 bases: TGTGCCAGCAGTAACACCCGGGACAAAAATCAGCCCCAGCATTTT.